The T cell receptor (beta chain) described here comes from a study of shared clonotypes between healthy human individuals. This clone has just one count. Germline V gene data show CDR1 as SGHKS and CDR2 as YYEKEE (reference sequence). V shed 4 bases and J shed 3 bases, with 28 bases lying between them. The CDR3 is 19 amino acids. The data were produced by immunoSEQ multiplex PCR, yet TCRdb's version contains in-frame clones alone and is incomplete. The sample records over 950,000 clones, 77% being singletons. This chain joins TRBV5-5 and TRBJ1-2, with D perhaps matching TRBD1 (5 bases). The clonotype comes from a man aged 18 to 29 in good health. Some clones in this sample may be carry-over from other donors' samples. The sample comprised memory CD4+ T cells from PBMCs. Subset reported: CD45RA-negative fraction. The CDR3 bases are TGTGCCAGCAGCGGTCCGGGGTGGACGGGACGGGAAGGCTACTATGGCTACACCTTC. Protein: CASSGPGWTGREGYYGYTF.